The 15 T cell receptor beta chains below come from one sample, sequenced in a study of T-cell memory formation after mild COVID-19. MiXCR, applied by TCRdb to the 5' RACE reads, yields one record per CDR3 protein. The table includes roughly 410,000 distinct CDR3 sequences, more than 20% detected once. Sequenced input: PBMCs or a T cell subset sorted from them (not recorded which). The receptors were sampled from an adult woman who had mild COVID-19 (a few samples of this study predate the infection). Cell type and time point are not known.

CDR3 nucleotides: TGTGCCAGCAGCCACCTACGGGGCAATGAGCAGTTCTTC. Amino acid sequence: CASSHLRGNEQFF. This chain links TRBV3-1 with TRBJ2-1, with D perhaps TRBD2 (5 bases). Looked up from germline, CDR1 is LGHDT and CDR2 is YNNKEL (reference sequence). CDR3 size: 13 residues. V lost 3 bases, J lost 6 bases, and 9 bases lay in between.

This clonotype was observed a handful of times. The genes are TRBV5-1 and TRBJ1-2; weak D call: TRBD1 (5 bases). V was shortened by 7 bases and J by 1 base, with 23 bases between the two germline ends. This CDR3 has 17 residues. CDR1 and CDR2 (germline): SGHRS, YFSETQ. As DNA, the CDR3 is TGCGCCAGCGGCGAAGGGGACCCAAATCTCCGTAACTATGGCTACACCTTC. Translating it yields CASGEGDPNLRNYGYTF.

The V gene is TRBV21-1, the J gene TRBJ1-2. TRBV21-1 is labeled a pseudogene. CDR3 length: 10 amino acids. Here the CDR3 DNA reads TGTGCCAGCAGCAAAGCGCACTACACCTTC. Protein product: CASSKAHYTF.

The chain joins TRBV7-2 to TRBJ2-2; unclear D gene. The V and J ends lost 2 bases and 6 bases respectively, with 7 bases between them. The CDR3 loop spans 13 amino acids. The V gene's germline CDR1 is SGHTA and CDR2 FQGNSA. Here the CDR3 DNA reads TGTGCCAGCAGCTTAAATGGACCCGGGGAGCTGTTTTTT. It is translated as CASSLNGPGELFF.

The rearrangement joins TRBV20-1 to TRBJ2-1, with 8 bases lining up with TRBD2. Germline loops: CDR1 DFQATT, CDR2 SNEGSKA (reference sequence). CDR3 size: 15 residues. The J segment lost 0 bases and the V segment lost 1 base, leaving 2 bases of the junction unmatched. CDR3 nucleotides: TGCAGTGCTAGAGGCGGGGGGTTCTCCTACAATGAGCAGTTCTTC. Its translation is CSARGGGFSYNEQFF.

This clonotype has only a few counts. The chain links TRBV10-3 to TRBJ2-1, with 9 bases that match TRBD1. The J segment lost 2 bases and the V segment lost 2 bases, leaving 4 bases of the junction unmatched. This CDR3 has 16 residues. From germline, CDR1 is ENHRY and CDR2 SYGVKD. The CDR3 DNA reads TGTGCCATCAGTGAGACCGGGACAGGGACCTACAATGAGCAGTTCTTC. Its translation: CAISETGTGTYNEQFF.

The chain employs TRBV4-3 and TRBJ1-2; tentative D call: TRBD1 (5 bases). This CDR3 is 15 amino acids long. Germline V gene sequence: CDR1 LGHNA, CDR2 YSLEER. V was cut by 2 bases and J by 3 bases, with 13 bases left in between. In DNA, the CDR3 is TGCGCCAGCAGCCAATCCAGACAGCCTTACTATGGCTACACCTTC. Residues: CASSQSRQPYYGYTF.

The sample holds a few counts of this clonotype. The V and J genes are TRBV20-1 and TRBJ1-3, with D unresolved. In germline, CDR1 is DFQATT, CDR2 SNEGSKA (reference sequence). With 1 base removed from V and 9 bases from J, the gap between germline ends came to 16 bases. This CDR3 has 14 amino acids. In DNA, the CDR3 is TGCAGTGCTAGAGGGTTGCGTGGAGACGGCACCATATATTTT. It specifies CSARGLRGDGTIYF.

The chain recombines TRBV5-6 with TRBJ1-2, with a possible D match to TRBD1 (6 bases). Germline CDR1 is SGHDT and CDR2 is YYEEEE. CDR3 size: 14 residues. Trimming removed 1 base from V and 4 bases from J, with 11 bases in between. CDR3 sequence reads: CASSLSGTSYGYTF. The CDR3 DNA reads as TGTGCCAGCAGCTTGTCCGGGACAAGCTATGGCTACACCTTC.

The J gene is TRBJ2-3, the V gene TRBV7-3; maybe TRBD2 (6 bases). This CDR3 spans 16 amino acids. The germline V gene has CDR1 SGHTA and CDR2 FQGTGA. With 4 bases removed from V and 0 bases from J, the gap between germline ends came to 14 bases. The CDR3 sequence is CASSSLAGMSTDTQYF. As DNA, the CDR3 is TGTGCCAGCAGCTCCCTTGCGGGAATGAGCACAGATACGCAGTATTTT.

The chain is built from TRBV10-3 and TRBJ2-3; possible D gene TRBD2, 7 bases. Per germline, CDR1 ENHRY and CDR2 SYGVKD. This CDR3 is 15 amino acids long. Trimming left V 8 bases short and J 4 bases short, with 19 bases between. The CDR3 protein is CAIRDGAGAPDTQYF. CDR3 bases: TGTGCCATCCGCGACGGCGCGGGGGCCCCAGATACGCAGTATTTT.

The CDR3 spells CATSSGGGSEQYF. The CDR3 nucleotides are TGTGCCACCAGCAGCGGGGGAGGTTCCGAGCAGTACTTC. This chain connects TRBV15 to TRBJ2-7; D may be TRBD2 (6 bases). The V gene lost 3 bases and the J gene lost 6 bases, with 12 bases spanning the gap. The germline gives CDR1 LNHNV, CDR2 YYDKDF (reference sequence). The CDR3 sequence is 13 residues long.

This sequence joins TRBV12-3 or TRBV12-4 and TRBJ2-5, with 7 bases fitting TRBD2. V was clipped by 3 bases and J by 0 bases; unmatched bases: 1. This CDR3 comprises 14 residues. The CDR3 sequence: CASSLGTNQETQYF. CDR3 nucleotide sequence: TGTGCCAGCAGTTTGGGGACTAACCAAGAGACCCAGTACTTC.

Here the CDR3 reads CASSPVGGNTEAFF. Here the CDR3 DNA reads TGTGCCAGCTCACCAGTCGGGGGGAACACTGAAGCTTTCTTT. The chain recombines TRBV18 with TRBJ1-1, with D maybe TRBD1 (5 bases). Germline CDR1 KGHSH, CDR2 LQKENI. CDR3 length: 14 amino acids. The V end lost 2 bases, the J end lost 1 base, and 8 bases lay between the germline ends.

The gene calls are TRBV20-1 and TRBJ1-5; unclear D gene. V was shortened by 1 base and J by 1 base, with 5 bases between the two germline ends. CDR1 DFQATT and CDR2 SNEGSKA come from the germline V gene (reference sequence). This CDR3 region has 13 residues. CDR3 residues: CSARGLSNQPQHF. The CDR3 nucleotides read TGCAGTGCTAGAGGGCTGAGCAATCAGCCCCAGCATTTT.